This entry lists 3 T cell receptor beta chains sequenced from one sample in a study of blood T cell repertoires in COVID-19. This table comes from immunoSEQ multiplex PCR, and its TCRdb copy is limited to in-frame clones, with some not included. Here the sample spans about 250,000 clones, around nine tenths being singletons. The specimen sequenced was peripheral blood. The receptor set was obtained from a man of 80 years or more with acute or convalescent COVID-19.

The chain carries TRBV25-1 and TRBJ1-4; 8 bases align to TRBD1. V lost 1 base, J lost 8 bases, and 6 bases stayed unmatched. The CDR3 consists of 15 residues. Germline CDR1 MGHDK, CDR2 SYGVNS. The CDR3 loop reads CASSESETGVEKLFF. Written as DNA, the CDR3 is TGTGCCAGCAGTGAATCTGAGACAGGGGTGGAAAAACTGTTTTTT. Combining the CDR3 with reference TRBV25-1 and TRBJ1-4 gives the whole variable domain EADIYQTPRYLVIGTGKKITLECSQTMGHDKMYWYQQDPGMELHLIHYSYGVNSTEKGDLSSESTVSRIRTEHFPLTLESARPSHTSQYLCASSESETGVEKLFFGSGTQLSVL.

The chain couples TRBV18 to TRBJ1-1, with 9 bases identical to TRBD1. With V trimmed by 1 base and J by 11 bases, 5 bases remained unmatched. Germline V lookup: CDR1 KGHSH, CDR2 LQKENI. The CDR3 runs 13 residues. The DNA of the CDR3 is TGTGCCAGCTCACCACGGGGACAGGGTGAGGCTTTCTTT. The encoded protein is CASSPRGQGEAFF.

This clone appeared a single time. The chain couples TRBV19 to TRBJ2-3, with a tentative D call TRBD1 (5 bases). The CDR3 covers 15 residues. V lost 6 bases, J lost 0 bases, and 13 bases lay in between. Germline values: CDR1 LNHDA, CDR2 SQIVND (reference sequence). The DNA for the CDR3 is TGTGCCAGTAGAAGCCAGGGTGGTAGCACAGATACGCAGTATTTT. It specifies CASRSQGGSTDTQYF.